The T cell receptor beta chain described here comes from a study of metastatic and nonmetastatic thyroid tumors. V shed 0 bases, J shed 6 bases, and the junction held 5 bases outside the gene matches. The CDR3 has 16 residues. Germline lookup yields CDR1 MNHEY and CDR2 SVGAGI. The entire patient cohort was treatment-naive prior to thyroid surgery. TCRdb re-clonotyped the PCR reads through MiXCR. The sample includes 35,000 to 50,000 clones, roughly 3.2% of them seen just once. A few counts support this clone. The sequenced sample consisted of blood. The chain carries TRBV6-5 and TRBJ2-2; TRBD1 agrees at 9 bases. The source is a female donor with papillary thyroid cancer or a benign thyroid nodule (not recorded which). Some clones in this sample may be carry-over from other donors' samples. The CDR3 loop is CASSYSPGQGAGELFF. In nucleotides, the CDR3 is TGTGCCAGCAGTTACTCGCCGGGACAGGGTGCCGGGGAGCTGTTTTTT.